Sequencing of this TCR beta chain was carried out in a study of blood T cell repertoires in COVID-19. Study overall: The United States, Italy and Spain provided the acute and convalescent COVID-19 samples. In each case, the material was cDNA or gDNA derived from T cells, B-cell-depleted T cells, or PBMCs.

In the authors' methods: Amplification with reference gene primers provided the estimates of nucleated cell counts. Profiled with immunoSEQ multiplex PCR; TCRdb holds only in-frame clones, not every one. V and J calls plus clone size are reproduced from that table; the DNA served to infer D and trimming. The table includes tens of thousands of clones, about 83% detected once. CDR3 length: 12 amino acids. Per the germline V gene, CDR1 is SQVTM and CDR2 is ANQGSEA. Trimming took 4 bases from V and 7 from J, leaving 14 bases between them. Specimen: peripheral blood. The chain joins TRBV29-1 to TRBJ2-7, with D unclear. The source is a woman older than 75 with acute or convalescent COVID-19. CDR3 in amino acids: CSVGAPPLEQYF. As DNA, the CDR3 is TGCAGCGTTGGAGCGCCTCCCTTGGAGCAGTACTTC.